This T cell receptor beta chain was found in a study of T cells after yellow fever vaccination. Overall study results and limits: The CD4 and CD8 compartments had a small share of their clonotypes in common. Weaker, the secondary response peaked sooner, at day 5 versus 15.

Trimming cost V 5 bases and J 11 bases; bases outside gene matches: 8. In germline, CDR1 is MDHEN, CDR2 SYDVKM. CDR3 length equals 12 residues. The TCR cDNA carried a universal primer site and UMIs from 5'RACE template switching. TCRdb fed the 5' RACE reads into MiXCR, producing one record per CDR3 protein. The table records hundreds of thousands of distinct CDR3 sequences, over 15% of them present only once. In regard to this clonotype: Its matching antigen is unknown.

The TCR was taken from a man aged 18-30 years who received the YFV17D yellow fever vaccine. V and J are TRBV28 and TRBJ1-1; 7 nucleotides line up with TRBD1. This specimen consisted of PBMCs, obtained before the yellow fever booster vaccination. In nucleotides, the CDR3 is TGTGCCAGCAGTGACAGGGTCGGGCGGGCTTTCTTT. It codes for CASSDRVGRAFF.